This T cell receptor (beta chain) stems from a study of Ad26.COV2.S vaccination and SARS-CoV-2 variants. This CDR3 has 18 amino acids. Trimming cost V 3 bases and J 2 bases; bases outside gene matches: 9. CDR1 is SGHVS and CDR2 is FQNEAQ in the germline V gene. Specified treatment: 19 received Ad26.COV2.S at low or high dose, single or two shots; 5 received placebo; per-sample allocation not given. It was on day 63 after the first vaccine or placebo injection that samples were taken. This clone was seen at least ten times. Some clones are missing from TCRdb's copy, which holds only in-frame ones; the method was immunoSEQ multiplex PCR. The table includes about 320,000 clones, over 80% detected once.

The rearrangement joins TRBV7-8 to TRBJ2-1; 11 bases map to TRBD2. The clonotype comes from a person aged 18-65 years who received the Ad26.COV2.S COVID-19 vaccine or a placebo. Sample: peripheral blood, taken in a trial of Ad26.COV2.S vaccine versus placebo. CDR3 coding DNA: TGTGCCAGCAGCTTTGGACTAGCGGGCCTAACCACCTACAATGAGCAGTTCTTC. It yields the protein CASSFGLAGLTTYNEQFF. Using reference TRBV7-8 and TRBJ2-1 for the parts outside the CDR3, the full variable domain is GAGVSQSPRYKVAKRGQDVALRCDPISGHVSLFWYQQALGQGPEFLTYFQNEAQLDKSGLPSDRFFAERPEGSVSTLKIQRTQQEDSAVYLCASSFGLAGLTTYNEQFFGPGTRLTVL.